These 7 T cell receptor beta chains came from one sample sequenced in a study of early T cells in non-severe SARS-CoV-2 infection. TCRdb fed the 5' RACE reads into MiXCR, producing one record per CDR3 protein. The table has more than 35,000 distinct CDR3 sequences, approximately 10% seen once; the top ten hold 20% to 25%. The sample comprised whole blood. The receptors were gathered from an adult who was a healthcare worker with PCR-confirmed SARS-CoV-2 infection or an uninfected control (not recorded which).

The V gene is TRBV2, the J gene TRBJ1-2, with 8 bases lining up with TRBD1. CDR3 length: 16 residues. Germline V lookup: CDR1 SNHLY, CDR2 FYNNEI. V shed 5 bases, J shed 6 bases, and the junction held 14 bases outside the gene matches. CDR3 amino acids: CASSPITDGQGNGYTF. Written as DNA, the CDR3 is TGTGCCAGCAGTCCTATCACCGACGGACAGGGCAATGGCTACACCTTC.

This clonotype was picked up a small number of times. This chain's CDR3 is CASRGQGIYEQYF. The CDR3 DNA sequence: TGTGCCAGCAGGGGACAGGGGATCTACGAGCAGTACTTC. The V call is TRBV28, the J call TRBJ2-7; TRBD1 matches at 10 bases. The CDR3 runs 13 residues. The V gene end was trimmed by 6 bases and the J gene end by 3 bases; junction bases not matched to a gene: 2. Germline V CDR1 and CDR2: MDHEN, SYDVKM.

The chain recombines TRBV13 with TRBJ1-2; 8 bases are shared with TRBD1. Germline assignment: CDR1 PRHDT and CDR2 FYEKMQ (reference sequence). The CDR3 length is 14 residues. The junction had 6 bases not matched to a gene; V was cut back by 5 bases and J by 4 bases. The CDR3 here is CASSTGTGSYGYTF. The CDR3 DNA reads as TGTGCCAGCAGCACCGGGACAGGTTCCTATGGCTACACCTTC. Complete variable domain (other parts from reference TRBV13 and TRBJ1-2): AAGVIQSPRHLIKEKRETATLKCYPIPRHDTVYWYQQGPGQDPQFLISFYEKMQSDKGSIPDRFSAQQFSDYHSELNMSSLELGDSALYFCASSTGTGSYGYTFGSGTRLTVV.

This clonotype has more than one count but fewer than ten. The rearrangement links TRBV28 to TRBJ2-1, with 14 bases identical to TRBD2. Trimming at V came to 4 bases and at J to 4 bases, leaving 9 bases not matched to a gene. The CDR3 is 18 amino acids. In germline, CDR1 is MDHEN, CDR2 SYDVKM. The CDR3 here is CASSSVTSGRAWYNEQFF. The CDR3 DNA is TGTGCCAGCAGTTCGGTGACTAGCGGGAGGGCTTGGTACAATGAGCAGTTCTTC.

This chain uses TRBV7-6 with TRBJ1-1, with a possible D match to TRBD1 (5 bases). There are 14 residues in the CDR3. V was pared by 1 base and J by 1 base, with 7 bases between. The V gene's germline CDR1 is SGHVS and CDR2 FNYEAQ. The CDR3: CASSLGGANTEAFF. Here the CDR3 DNA reads TGTGCCAGCAGCTTAGGGGGCGCGAACACTGAAGCTTTCTTT.

This clonotype has a count of ten or more. The chain combines TRBV7-8 with TRBJ2-1; tentatively, D is TRBD1 or TRBD2 (5 bases each). Trimming pared 5 bases from V and 4 bases from J, leaving 12 bases between. CDR3 length equals 14 residues. Germline loops: CDR1 SGHVS, CDR2 FQNEAQ. CDR3 in amino acids: CASSQQRGYNEQFF. The CDR3 DNA reads as TGTGCCAGCAGCCAACAGAGGGGATACAATGAGCAGTTCTTC. Based on the CDR3 plus reference TRBV7-8 and TRBJ2-1, the full variable domain is GAGVSQSPRYKVAKRGQDVALRCDPISGHVSLFWYQQALGQGPEFLTYFQNEAQLDKSGLPSDRFFAERPEGSVSTLKIQRTQQEDSAVYLCASSQQRGYNEQFFGPGTRLTVL.

This clonotype was recorded at least ten times. The rearrangement uses TRBV25-1 and TRBJ2-7; 9 bases align to TRBD1. The CDR3 extends over 16 amino acids. The junction had 7 bases not matched to a gene; V was cut back by 4 bases and J by 0 bases. The V gene's germline CDR1 is MGHDK and CDR2 SYGVNS. Written as DNA, the CDR3 is TGTGCCAGCAGTGGGACGGGACAGGGAACCTCCTACGAGCAGTACTTC. Its protein product is CASSGTGQGTSYEQYF.